This TCR beta chain was observed in a study of graft-versus-host responses after intestinal transplantation. Overall study results and limits: Detection of GvH clones occurred in recipient marrow, and some had their first appearance in ileum or blood. Peak circulating GvH clone levels were associated with early post-transplant HvG declines.

In regard to this clone: The antigen is undetermined.

The assay was immunoSEQ multiplex PCR, and TCRdb's table has in-frame clones only and misses some. This sample has about 66,000 clones, with roughly 88% found just once. CDR1 is SQVTM, CDR2 ANQGSEA, per germline. V trimming: 7 bases; J trimming: 6 bases; junction bases outside the gene matches: 7. CDR3 length equals 13 residues. Sequencing was performed on unstimulated CD8+ T cells sorted from spleen or lymph node cells, taken before intestinal transplant. V gene TRBV29-1 combines with J gene TRBJ1-2; TRBD1 matches at 11 bases. The receptor's source is a human donor who received an intestinal transplant. The CDR3 region has the DNA TGCAGCGCTAGGACAGGGGGCGCCCATGGCTACACCTTC. Amino acid sequence: CSARTGGAHGYTF.